This TCR beta chain was recorded in a study of shared clonotypes between healthy human individuals. Germline trimming cut 1 base from V and 6 bases from J; bases unmatched to any gene: 7. The CDR3 runs to 16 residues. CDR1 is SGHTA, CDR2 FQGNSA, per germline. Each sample came from a Caucasian adult donor living in Nashville, Tennessee. Roughly 93 million PBMCs supplied genomic DNA for unsorted samples. Input per replicate PCR of unsorted PBMC was about 330 ng DNA, corresponding to approximately 30,000 T cell genomes. The repertoire was sequenced with immunoSEQ multiplex PCR; TCRdb's copy has only in-frame clones and lacks some. The sample carries fewer than 650,000 clones, about 79% recorded once.

The rearrangement joins TRBV7-2 to TRBJ1-5, with 9 nucleotides matching TRBD1. The clonotype comes from a woman aged 35 to 49 in good health. Some clones in this sample may be carry-over from other donors' samples. The sequenced sample consisted of PBMCs. CDR3: CASSLGGQGIFQPQHF. The CDR3 DNA reads as TGTGCCAGCAGCTTAGGAGGACAGGGGATATTTCAGCCCCAGCATTTT.